Listed here are 26 T cell receptor beta chains from one sample, sequenced in a study of somatic mutations in cytotoxic T cells in rheumatoid arthritis. The assay was immunoSEQ multiplex PCR, and TCRdb's table has in-frame clones only and misses some. The sample contains about 11,000 clones, roughly 80% of which appear only once. The specimen was CD8+ T cells sorted from blood. Receptors originate from a woman aged 40 to 50 in good health.

The CDR3 nucleotides are TGTGCCAGCAGCCAGTCGGACAGGGTCAACGGCTACACCTTC. Amino acid sequence: CASSQSDRVNGYTF. V usage is TRBV7-8 and J usage is TRBJ1-2; 8 bases align to TRBD1. Germline trimming cut 5 bases from V and 8 bases from J; bases unmatched to any gene: 10. The V gene's germline CDR1 is SGHVS and CDR2 FQNEAQ. The CDR3 covers 14 residues.

This chain connects TRBV10-3 to TRBJ1-2, with unresolved D. The CDR3 sequence is 13 residues long. Germline-derived CDR1 and CDR2 are ENHRY and SYGVKD. V shed 10 bases and J shed 7 bases, with 19 bases lying between them. CDR3 coding DNA: TGTGCCACCCGGCCAGTCCTCCCCCCTGGCTACACCTTC. Translating gives CATRPVLPPGYTF.

The CDR3 nucleotides read TGCGCCAGCGCCTCCATTCGGGACTCCTACGAGCAGTACTTC. Translating it yields CASASIRDSYEQYF. The J gene is TRBJ2-7, the V gene TRBV4-3, with D maybe TRBD2 (5 bases). The CDR3 is 14 amino acids. Germline V lookup: CDR1 LGHNA, CDR2 YSLEER. Trimming took 8 bases from V and 0 from J, leaving 14 bases between them.

J is TRBJ2-7 and V is TRBV4-3; 7 bases are shared with TRBD2. The V gene's germline CDR1 is LGHNA and CDR2 YSLEER. V shed 4 bases, J shed 0 bases, and the junction held 3 bases outside the gene matches. This CDR3 is 14 amino acids long. The CDR3 DNA reads as TGCGCCAGCAGCCCCGGCGGGAGCTCCTACGAGCAGTACTTC. This translates into CASSPGGSSYEQYF.

This clone was observed a handful of times. The V gene is TRBV28, the J gene TRBJ1-5, with unresolved D. The ends were cut back, 2 bases at V and 2 bases at J, with 4 bases in the middle. The CDR3 sequence is 13 residues long. The germline CDR1 and CDR2 sequences are MDHEN and SYDVKM. CDR3 sequence: CASSLLGNQPQHF. Written as DNA, the CDR3 is TGTGCCAGCAGTTTACTCGGCAATCAGCCCCAGCATTTT.

This chain joins TRBV10-1 and TRBJ1-2, with D possibly being TRBD1 (5 bases). This CDR3 is built from 15 residues. V was trimmed by 3 bases and J by 2 bases, leaving 13 bases between them. In germline, CDR1 is WNHNN, CDR2 SYGVQD (reference sequence). CDR3 nucleotides: TGCGCCAGCAGTGACCCCGGGACGCCGAACTATGGCTACACCTTC. As protein: CASSDPGTPNYGYTF.

The V call is TRBV7-9, the J call TRBJ2-1; 9 bases are shared with TRBD2. This CDR3 is 17 amino acids long. The ends lost 5 bases at V and 8 bases at J; junction bases unmatched: 16. Germline-derived CDR1 and CDR2 are SEHNR and FQNEAQ (reference sequence). The chain's CDR3 is CASSPSPPRGGADEQFF. The CDR3 bases are TGTGCCAGCAGCCCCTCCCCCCCGCGGGGGGGCGCGGATGAGCAGTTCTTC.

The chain couples TRBV7-9 to TRBJ1-4; D is perhaps TRBD1 (5 bases). CDR1 and CDR2 (germline): SEHNR, FQNEAQ (reference sequence). CDR3 size: 14 residues. V lost 4 bases and J 4 bases, leaving 10 bases between the germline ends. The CDR3 bases are TGTGCCAGCAGCTCGGGACGGATTAATGAAAAACTGTTTTTT. Encoded protein: CASSSGRINEKLFF.

The chain joins TRBV12-5 to TRBJ2-1; 10 nucleotides align to TRBD2. The CDR3 consists of 17 residues. J was trimmed by 4 bases and V by 3 bases; bases with no gene match: 9. Germline V gene data show CDR1 as LGHNT and CDR2 as FRNRAP. DNA for the CDR3: TGTGCTAGTGGTTTTCTTACTAGCGGGAATTATTACAATGAGCAGTTCTTC. Residues: CASGFLTSGNYYNEQFF. Using reference TRBV12-5 and TRBJ2-1 for the parts outside the CDR3, the full variable domain is DARVTQTPRHKVTEMGQEVTMRCQPILGHNTVFWYRQTMMQGLELLAYFRNRAPLDDSGMPKDRFSAEMPDATLATLKIQPSEPRDSAVYFCASGFLTSGNYYNEQFFGPGTRLTVL.

The chain links TRBV20-1 to TRBJ2-2; D is undetermined. Germline lookup yields CDR1 DFQATT and CDR2 SNEGSKA (reference sequence). Trimming removed 7 bases from V and 7 bases from J, with 10 bases in between. This CDR3 contains 11 residues. The CDR3 DNA reads as TGCAGTGTGCGTGGAGTCGGGGAGCTGTTTTTT. It is translated as CSVRGVGELFF.

The chain joins TRBV11-3 to TRBJ2-7; the match to TRBD2 covers 9 bases. Germline CDR1 and CDR2: SGHNT and YENEEA. The CDR3 spans 17 residues. Germline trimming cut 4 bases from V and 2 bases from J; bases unmatched to any gene: 12. CDR3 coding DNA: TGTGCCAGCAGCTCTACCGATCCGGGACTAGCAGCCTACGAGCAGTACTTC. It specifies CASSSTDPGLAAYEQYF. The full variable domain, its missing parts supplied by reference TRBV11-3 and TRBJ2-7, is EAGVVQSPRYKIIEKKQPVAFWCNPISGHNTLYWYLQNLGQGPELLIRYENEEAVDDSQLPKDRFSAERLKGVDSTLKIQPAELGDSAVYLCASSSTDPGLAAYEQYFGPGTRLTVT.

In its sample, this clone was seen a few times. The V and J genes are TRBV2 and TRBJ2-2; 9 bases align to TRBD2. Looked up from germline, CDR1 is SNHLY and CDR2 is FYNNEI. Trimming at V came to 1 base and at J to 6 bases, leaving 3 bases not matched to a gene. The CDR3 contains 15 residues. Written as DNA, the CDR3 is TGTGCCAGCAGTGAAGGAGCGGGGGGTTCCGGGGAGCTGTTTTTT. It yields the protein CASSEGAGGSGELFF.

The chain carries TRBV2 and TRBJ2-1, with 9 positions matching TRBD1. J gave up 8 bases and V 8 bases, and 10 bases lay outside the gene matches. The CDR3 is 14 amino acids. CDR1 is SNHLY, CDR2 FYNNEI, per germline. CDR3 coding DNA: TGTGCCAGCGGAGAGCGGACAGGGGAGCATGAGCAGTTCTTC. It specifies CASGERTGEHEQFF.

This chain links TRBV30 with TRBJ2-1; tentatively, D is TRBD2 (5 bases). Germline values: CDR1 GTSNPN, CDR2 SVGIG (reference sequence). The ends were cut back, 1 base at V and 10 bases at J, with 11 bases in the middle. This CDR3 region has 12 residues. DNA of the CDR3: TGTGCCTGGAGTGCTAGCCGGGCGGAGCAGTTCTTC. It codes for CAWSASRAEQFF.

J is TRBJ1-1 and V is TRBV13, with 9 bases lining up with TRBD1. From germline, CDR1 is PRHDT and CDR2 FYEKMQ (reference sequence). Trimming cost V 1 base and J 2 bases; bases outside gene matches: 5. This CDR3 is 16 amino acids long. The CDR3 bases are TGTGCCAGCAGCTTAGAACGGGACAGGGTAAACACTGAAGCTTTCTTT. It encodes CASSLERDRVNTEAFF.

The chain links TRBV7-8 to TRBJ2-1, with D tentatively TRBD1 or TRBD2 (5 bases each). V lost 5 bases and J 10 bases, leaving 9 bases between the germline ends. The CDR3 totals 11 residues. The germline gives CDR1 SGHVS, CDR2 FQNEAQ. Here the CDR3 DNA reads TGTGCCAGCAGCCGAGGGGACGAGCAGTTCTTC. This sequence encodes CASSRGDEQFF.

This clone occurred a few times. DNA of the CDR3: TGTGCCACGCAACAGATGTCCTACGAGCAGTACTTC. This codes for CATQQMSYEQYF. The V gene is TRBV10-3, the J gene TRBJ2-7; D is undetermined. Germline CDR1 and CDR2: ENHRY and SYGVKD. There are 12 residues in the CDR3. V was trimmed by 10 bases and J by 1 base, leaving 11 bases between them.

This chain connects TRBV12-5 to TRBJ1-4; TRBD1 is a possible D gene (6 bases). Germline CDR1 LGHNT, CDR2 FRNRAP. V was cut by 6 bases and J by 8 bases, with 13 bases left in between. The CDR3 is 13 amino acids. The CDR3 protein is CASGGTGGEKLFF. The CDR3, as DNA: TGTGCTAGTGGGGGGACGGGGGGCGAAAAACTGTTTTTT.

V usage is TRBV11-3 and J usage is TRBJ2-2; tentatively, D is TRBD2 (7 bases). Looked up from germline, CDR1 is SGHNT and CDR2 is YENEEA. CDR3 size: 14 residues. V was cut by 5 bases and J by 4 bases, with 11 bases left in between. The CDR3 reads CASSRRGGTGELFF. For the CDR3, the DNA is TGTGCCAGCAGCCGAAGGGGGGGCACCGGGGAGCTGTTTTTT.

The genes are TRBV6-6 and TRBJ2-5; maybe TRBD2 (6 bases). In germline, CDR1 is MNHNY, CDR2 SVGAGI (reference sequence). This CDR3 comprises 13 residues. Trimming left V 2 bases short and J 2 bases short, with 6 bases between. The CDR3 protein is CASSYAGQETQYF. In DNA, the CDR3 is TGTGCCAGCAGTTACGCGGGGCAAGAGACCCAGTACTTC.

The table lists this clone with a few counts. The chain links TRBV5-5 to TRBJ2-7, with 7 bases aligning to TRBD2. Germline CDR1 is SGHKS and CDR2 is YYEKEE (reference sequence). The CDR3 sequence is 15 residues long. The junction had 7 bases not matched to a gene; V was cut back by 4 bases and J by 0 bases. CDR3 nucleotides: TGTGCCAGCAGCCGTTCCGCGGGAGACTCCTACGAGCAGTACTTC. This encodes CASSRSAGDSYEQYF.

CDR3 loop: CASSLAGPQETQYF. The CDR3 DNA is TGTGCCAGCAGCTTAGCCGGTCCCCAAGAGACCCAGTACTTC. The chain links TRBV11-2 to TRBJ2-5; D call uncertain. V was shortened by 1 base and J by 1 base, with 7 bases between the two germline ends. Germline V gene lookup returns CDR1 SGHAT and CDR2 FQNNGV. This CDR3 has 14 residues. Filled out from reference TRBV11-2 and TRBJ2-5, the complete variable domain reads EAGVAQSPRYKIIEKRQSVAFWCNPISGHATLYWYQQILGQGPKLLIQFQNNGVVDDSQLPKDRFSAERLKGVDSTLKIQPAKLEDSAVYLCASSLAGPQETQYFGPGTRLLVL.

The chain combines TRBV5-1 with TRBJ2-1, with 10 bases identical to TRBD2. CDR1 SGHRS and CDR2 YFSETQ come from the germline V gene. After removal of 3 bases from V and 7 bases from J, the junction contained 10 bases not matched to a gene. The CDR3 spans 16 residues. This CDR3 reads CASSSLAGAPANEQFF. The CDR3 DNA sequence: TGCGCCAGCAGCTCGCTAGCGGGAGCCCCTGCGAATGAGCAGTTCTTC.

The gene calls are TRBV12-5 and TRBJ2-1; 11 bases align to TRBD2. CDR3 length: 15 amino acids. V was clipped by 3 bases and J by 4 bases; unmatched bases: 2. Per germline, CDR1 LGHNT and CDR2 FRNRAP. The CDR3 sequence is CASGFSGGGYNEQFF. The CDR3 DNA reads as TGTGCTAGTGGTTTTAGCGGGGGGGGTTACAATGAGCAGTTCTTC.

The CDR3 nucleotides are TGTGCCAGCAGCTACCGGGACTCCCGGACCTACGAGCAGTACTTC. This codes for CASSYRDSRTYEQYF. V usage is TRBV9 and J usage is TRBJ2-7; tentatively, D is TRBD2 (6 bases). The CDR3 length is 15 residues. Germline-derived CDR1 and CDR2 are SGDLS and YYNGEE. V gave up 4 bases and J gave up 2 bases, with 16 bases separating them.

The CDR3 spells CASSIAGALNEQFF. CDR3 bases: TGTGCCAGTAGTATAGCGGGCGCGCTAAATGAGCAGTTCTTC. The J gene is TRBJ2-1, the V gene TRBV19; D remains unclear. CDR3 length: 14 residues. V shed 1 base and J shed 7 bases, with 11 bases lying between them. The V gene's germline CDR1 is LNHDA and CDR2 SQIVND (reference sequence).